The T cell receptor (beta chain) under discussion was sequenced for a study of cytomegalovirus exposure and HLA in healthy donors. A multiplex PCR was run with 60 Vbeta primers and 13 Jbeta primers. The protocol was immunoSEQ multiplex PCR, while the TCRdb copy is restricted to in-frame clones and leaves out a portion. The top ten hold 2.1% of the sample, which has 110,000 to 150,000 clones, 70% to 80% seen once. The sample comprised PBMCs. The source of this sequence is an older woman in good health and CMV-seropositive.

As DNA, the CDR3 is TGTGCCAGTAGTATAGAACGGGACTCCTACGAGCAGTACTTC. Its translation: CASSIERDSYEQYF. J is TRBJ2-7 and V is TRBV19, with TRBD2 as a possible D gene (5 bases). From germline, CDR1 is LNHDA and CDR2 SQIVND (reference sequence). Trimming pared 0 bases from V and 0 bases from J, leaving 6 bases between. The CDR3 spans 14 residues.